This entry lists 19 T cell receptor beta chains sequenced from one sample in a study of T cell responses to AZD1222 COVID-19 vaccine. TCRdb keeps only in-frame clones here, not all; method: immunoSEQ multiplex PCR. This table has under 150,000 clones, almost 90% appearing once. The sequencing used peripheral blood, collected 28 days after the second AZD1222 dose. The origin of the receptors is an adult who received the AZD1222 COVID-19 vaccine.

For the CDR3, the DNA is TGTGCCAGCGCGCCCAGAGGACAGGGGTTCCCCGGGGAGCTGTTTTTT. Protein sequence: CASAPRGQGFPGELFF. The rearrangement joins TRBV28 to TRBJ2-2; 9 bases agree with TRBD1. The CDR3 is 16 amino acids. Germline values: CDR1 MDHEN, CDR2 SYDVKM. The V and J ends lost 8 bases and 6 bases, in that order; junction bases with no gene match: 13.

The chain uses TRBV7-9 and TRBJ2-2; D is ambiguous. V was cut by 2 bases and J by 4 bases, with 11 bases left in between. Germline V CDR1 and CDR2: SEHNR, FQNEAQ (reference sequence). The CDR3 is made up of 15 amino acids. CDR3 bases: TGTGCCAGCAGCTTAAACGCTGCGAGCACCGGGGAGCTGTTTTTT. This codes for CASSLNAASTGELFF.

The rearrangement uses TRBV19 and TRBJ1-2, with 8 bases aligning to TRBD1. Losses at the gene ends were 7 bases for V and 4 bases for J; bases not matched to a gene: 8. CDR1 and CDR2 from the germline V gene are LNHDA and SQIVND (reference sequence). The CDR3 has 14 amino acids. DNA of the CDR3: TGTGCCAGTACTCGCTTCGGGACAGGCTATGGCTACACCTTC. Its translation: CASTRFGTGYGYTF.

The chain links TRBV4-1 to TRBJ1-1; weak D call: TRBD1 (6 bases). The CDR3 is 18 residues long. V gave up 0 bases and J gave up 0 bases, with 17 bases separating them. CDR1 MGHRA and CDR2 YSYEKL come from the germline V gene. CDR3 nucleotide sequence: TGCGCCAGCAGCCAAGATTTGGCAGGGGCGGGGATGAACACTGAAGCTTTCTTT. It translates to CASSQDLAGAGMNTEAFF.

The rearrangement links TRBV7-3 to TRBJ1-5; 8 bases map to TRBD1. From germline, CDR1 is SGHTA and CDR2 FQGTGA. Trimming at V came to 5 bases and at J to 7 bases, leaving 4 bases not matched to a gene. CDR3 length equals 13 residues. The DNA for the CDR3 is TGTGCCAGCAGCCGAGACAGGGGCCAGCCCCAGCATTTT. Protein sequence: CASSRDRGQPQHF.

The V call is TRBV3-1 (or the pseudogene TRBV3-2), the J call TRBJ1-6, with TRBD1 as a possible D gene (5 bases). The V gene's germline CDR1 is LGHDT and CDR2 YNNKEL (reference sequence). V gave up 0 bases and J gave up 1 base, with 10 bases separating them. The length of the CDR3 is 17 residues. CDR3 nucleotide sequence: TGTGCCAGCAGCCAAGATACAGGTCGGTCCTATAATTCACCCCTCCACTTT. Amino acid sequence: CASSQDTGRSYNSPLHF.

This sequence joins TRBV9 and TRBJ2-2; 9 positions match TRBD2. V shed 0 bases and J 4 bases; nucleotides not matched to a gene: 4. The V gene's germline CDR1 is SGDLS and CDR2 YYNGEE. CDR3 length: 16 amino acids. Here the CDR3 DNA reads TGTGCCAGCAGCGTAGGCTGGACTAGCGTCACCGGGGAGCTGTTTTTT. As protein: CASSVGWTSVTGELFF.

This rearrangement joins TRBV29-1 to TRBJ1-2; unclear D gene. The V end was cut by 7 bases, the J end by 1 base, with 10 bases between. The germline V gene has CDR1 SQVTM and CDR2 ANQGSEA. This CDR3 has 12 residues. CDR3: CSGSTDNYGYTF. DNA for the CDR3: TGCAGCGGCTCGACGGATAACTATGGCTACACCTTC.

The chain uses TRBV9 and TRBJ2-5; weak D call: TRBD2 (6 bases). This CDR3 contains 16 residues. Trimming removed 0 bases at V and 2 bases at J, with 14 bases between. In germline, CDR1 is SGDLS, CDR2 YYNGEE. As DNA, the CDR3 is TGTGCCAGCAGCGTAGGTCCGGGAGTGGGGCAAGAGACCCAGTACTTC. Translation: CASSVGPGVGQETQYF.

The chain uses TRBV19 and TRBJ1-1, with D perhaps matching TRBD1 (6 bases). Germline lookup yields CDR1 LNHDA and CDR2 SQIVND (reference sequence). The CDR3 runs to 15 residues. With 6 bases removed from V and 9 bases from J, the gap between germline ends came to 23 bases. The DNA of the CDR3 is TGTGCCAGTAGCCTCCGCTCCAGGGGTGGTAATAAAGCTTTCTTT. Its translation: CASSLRSRGGNKAFF. The full variable domain, rest sourced from reference TRBV19 and TRBJ1-1, is DGGITQSPKYLFRKEGQNVTLSCEQNLNHDAMYWYRQDPGQGLRLIYYSQIVNDFQKGDIAEGYSVSREKKESFPLTVTSAQKNPTAFYLCASSLRSRGGNKAFFGQGTRLTVV.

The genes are TRBV7-2 and TRBJ2-5, with D perhaps assigned TRBD1 or TRBD2 (6 bases each). Trimming shortened V by 4 bases and J by 6 bases, and 21 bases separated the two germline ends. The germline V gene has CDR1 SGHTA and CDR2 FQGNSA. The CDR3 is 16 residues long. The CDR3 DNA follows: TGTGCCAGCAGCTCCCATCTAGGGGGGAAACAACAGACCCAGTACTTC. Its protein product is CASSSHLGGKQQTQYF.

CDR3 in DNA: TGTGCCAGCAGCTACCTCGGACAGGGTCGATCCAATGAGCAGTTCTTC. It specifies CASSYLGQGRSNEQFF. This sequence joins TRBV11-3 and TRBJ2-1; 8 bases align to TRBD1. CDR3 length: 16 residues. Germline values: CDR1 SGHNT, CDR2 YENEEA. The ends lost 4 bases at V and 6 bases at J; junction bases unmatched: 11.

The chain carries TRBV9 and TRBJ1-4; D is unclear. The CDR3 is made up of 15 amino acids. Germline V gene data show CDR1 as SGDLS and CDR2 as YYNGEE. Trimming shortened V by 0 bases and J by 4 bases, and 10 bases separated the two germline ends. CDR3 sequence: CASSVGVGSNEKLFF. CDR3 in DNA: TGTGCCAGCAGCGTAGGGGTAGGGAGTAATGAAAAACTGTTTTTT.

The sample holds one count of this clone. The chain links TRBV18 to TRBJ2-1; no definite D call. CDR1 and CDR2 from the germline V gene are KGHSH and LQKENI. There are 12 residues in the CDR3. Deletions cut 0 bases from V and 10 bases from J, with 7 bases between. DNA for the CDR3: TGTGCCAGCTCACCACCGTTGGGAGAGCAGTTCTTC. Residues: CASSPPLGEQFF.

The CDR3 loop is CASSLSGRSGETQYF. The CDR3 DNA sequence: TGTGCCAGCAGCTTAAGCGGCCGGTCGGGGGAGACCCAGTACTTC. The chain employs TRBV5-8 and TRBJ2-5; perhaps TRBD2 as D (5 bases). Germline V gene data show CDR1 as SGHTS and CDR2 as YDEGEE. Trimming took 2 bases from V and 5 from J, leaving 16 bases between them. The CDR3 contains 15 residues.

V is TRBV19 and J is TRBJ2-7, with D possibly TRBD1 on 5 matching bases. CDR3 size: 14 residues. V lost 5 bases and J lost 2, with 13 bases in between. CDR1 LNHDA and CDR2 SQIVND come from the germline V gene (reference sequence). CDR3 sequence reads: CASSPRGQAYEQYF. The DNA for the CDR3 is TGTGCCAGTAGTCCCCGAGGACAAGCCTACGAGCAGTACTTC.

The chain joins TRBV19 to TRBJ1-5; 8 bases line up with TRBD1. The germline V gene encodes CDR1 LNHDA and CDR2 SQIVND (reference sequence). The CDR3 spans 15 residues. The J segment lost 4 bases and the V segment lost 3 bases, leaving 5 bases of the junction unmatched. CDR3 nucleotide sequence: TGTGCCAGTAGTATCAGGGGGCTGGATAATCAGCCCCAGCATTTT. Its translation: CASSIRGLDNQPQHF.

The DNA of the CDR3 is TGTGCCAGCAGCCCTGCGGGGGAGCTGAGGGAGCTGTTTTTT. It encodes CASSPAGELRELFF. J is TRBJ2-2 and V is TRBV14; 7 nucleotides line up with TRBD2. The length of the CDR3 is 14 residues. V trimming: 4 bases; J trimming: 9 bases; junction bases outside the gene matches: 8. Germline assignment: CDR1 SGHDN and CDR2 FVKESK. The full variable domain, its missing parts supplied by reference TRBV14 and TRBJ2-2, is EAGVTQFPSHSVIEKGQTVTLRCDPISGHDNLYWYRRVMGKEIKFLLHFVKESKQDESGMPNNRFLAERTGGTYSTLKVQPAELEDSGVYFCASSPAGELRELFFGEGSRLTVL.

The chain carries TRBV27 and TRBJ1-5; D ambiguous. The CDR3 sequence is 13 residues long. CDR1 and CDR2 from the germline V gene are MNHEY and SMNVEV (reference sequence). V was pared by 5 bases and J by 6 bases, with 11 bases between. This CDR3 reads CASSPLGIQPQHF. The CDR3, as DNA: TGTGCCAGCAGTCCCCTAGGGATTCAGCCCCAGCATTTT.